The source of this TCR beta chain is a study of T cells in Graves' hyperthyroidism and ophthalmopathy. Study summary: Pretreatment peripheral blood was obtained at initial diagnosis.

Each diagnosis drew on symptoms, thyroxine, TRAb, thyroid ultrasound and orbital computed tomography findings. Extraction of PBMCs used roughly 9.6 ml of fresh peripheral blood. Remarks on this clonotype: At one boundary the junction diverges from the germline segment, which might be a read error.

TCR beta CDR3 region amplification was performed from RNA transcripts. The HTBI set primed first-round TCR CDR3 RT-PCR. TCRdb ran MiXCR on the multiplex PCR reads and lists one entry per CDR3 protein. Of more than 75,000 distinct CDR3 sequences listed, roughly 56% are singletons. This CDR3 comprises 13 residues. Germline CDR1 and CDR2: SGHVS and FQNEAQ. The chain has TRBV7-8 and TRBJ2-7; tentatively, D is TRBD1 (5 bases). This receptor was obtained from a woman aged 40-49 years with Graves' hyperthyroidism. Sequenced: blood. The DNA for the CDR3 is TGTGCCAGCAGCTTAGCAGGGGCCTACGAGCAGTGCTTC. This sequence encodes CASSLAGAYEQCF.